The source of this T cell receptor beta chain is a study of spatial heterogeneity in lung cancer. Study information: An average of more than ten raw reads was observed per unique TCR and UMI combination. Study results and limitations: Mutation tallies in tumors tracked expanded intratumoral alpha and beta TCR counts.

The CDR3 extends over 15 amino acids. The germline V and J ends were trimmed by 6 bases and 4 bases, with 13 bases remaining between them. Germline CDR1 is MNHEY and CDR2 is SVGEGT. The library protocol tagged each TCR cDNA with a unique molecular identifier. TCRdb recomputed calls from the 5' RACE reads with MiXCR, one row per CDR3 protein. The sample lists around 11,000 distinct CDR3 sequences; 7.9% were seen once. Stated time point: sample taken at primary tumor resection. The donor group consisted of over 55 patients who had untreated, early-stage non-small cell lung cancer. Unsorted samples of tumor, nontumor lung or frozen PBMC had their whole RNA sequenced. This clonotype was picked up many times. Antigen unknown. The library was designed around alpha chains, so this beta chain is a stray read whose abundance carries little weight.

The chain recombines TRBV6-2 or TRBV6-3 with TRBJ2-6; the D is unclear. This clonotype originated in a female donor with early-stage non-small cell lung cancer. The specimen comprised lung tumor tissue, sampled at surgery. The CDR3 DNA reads TGTGCCAGCAGGCCCACGGGTACGGGGGCCAACGTCCTGACTTTC. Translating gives CASRPTGTGANVLTF.